This T cell receptor beta chain derives from a study of regulatory T cells in long-lasting Graves disease. Time point described: persistent/refractory GD, antithyroid drugs over 5 years with positive TRAb. Generation of the TCR library employed RNA extracted from PBMCs. Staff took around 9 milliliters of peripheral blood and put it into EDTA tubes. According to the study, TCR beta libraries were built with iRepertoire HTBI primers and CDR3-region Arm-PCR. Authors' methods: The samples included around 62 TRBV and some 14 TRBJ segments. Each CDR3 protein is one row after TCRdb ran MiXCR on the multiplex PCR reads. The V and J calls were not made by the authors but by TCRdb's processing. There are around 430,000 distinct CDR3 sequences in the sample; about 20% occur only once, and around 13% lies in the top ten. This clonotype has more than one count but fewer than ten. The sample here was peripheral blood mononuclear cells (PBMCs), taken when the disease was refractory, from a patient treated with antithyroid drugs. The clonotype comes from a female donor with Graves disease.

Here the CDR3 reads CASSYSGQQFGDVGSYF. The CDR3 bases are TGTGCCAGCAGTTACTCGGGACAGCAGTTCGGTGATGTGGGGTCGTACTTC. The chain joins TRBV6-5 to TRBJ2-7; 7 nucleotides match TRBD1. The length of the CDR3 is 17 residues. Per the germline V gene, CDR1 is MNHEY and CDR2 is SVGAGI. After removal of 0 bases from V and 12 bases from J, the junction contained 20 bases not matched to a gene.